Below are 17 T cell receptor beta chains sequenced from a single sample in a study of shared clonotypes between healthy human individuals. Repertoires were generated with immunoSEQ multiplex PCR, while TCRdb's copy carries only in-frame clones and drops some. The table has millions of clones, roughly 94% seen once; the top ten hold 0.1% to 0.15%. Sequencing was carried out using naive CD4+ T cells sorted from blood. The subset here: CD45RA+ positively selected. All receptors come from a man in his late teens or twenties in good health.

The chain recombines TRBV7-2 with TRBJ2-7; D remains unclear. Trimming took off 0 bases at V and 9 bases at J, with 9 bases between the two ends. In germline, CDR1 is SGHTA, CDR2 FQGNSA. This CDR3 has 12 residues. The DNA for the CDR3 is TGTGCCAGCAGCTTAGCGCCCGCGGTGCAGTACTTC. As protein: CASSLAPAVQYF.

The chain is built from TRBV5-1 and TRBJ1-6; D ambiguous. The CDR3 covers 15 residues. Germline-derived CDR1 and CDR2 are SGHRS and YFSETQ. V lost 4 bases and J 10 bases, leaving 18 bases between the germline ends. The CDR3 protein is CASSPQTGSESPLHF. CDR3 in DNA: TGCGCCAGCAGCCCGCAGACGGGGTCGGAATCACCCCTCCACTTT.

The chain joins TRBV18 to TRBJ1-6; TRBD1 might be the D (6 bases). CDR3 length: 17 residues. In germline, CDR1 is KGHSH, CDR2 LQKENI. Trimming cost V 3 bases and J 7 bases, with 19 bases left between them. CDR3 sequence: CASSPTEGTSRNSPLHF. The CDR3 nucleotides read TGTGCCAGCTCACCGACCGAGGGGACATCCCGGAATTCACCCCTCCACTTT.

The V gene is TRBV6-1, the J gene TRBJ2-3; 14 nucleotides match TRBD2. There are 16 residues in the CDR3. The V segment lost 3 bases and the J segment 6 bases; nucleotides outside the gene matches: 5. Germline CDR1 reads MNHNS; CDR2 reads SASEGT. CDR3 residues: CASSERTSGGRDTQYF. The CDR3 DNA reads as TGTGCCAGCAGTGAGCGGACTAGCGGGGGGCGGGATACGCAGTATTTT.

The rearrangement links TRBV28 to TRBJ2-7; D gene ambiguous. Germline V gives CDR1 MDHEN, CDR2 SYDVKM. The CDR3 spans 10 residues. Trimming took off 8 bases at V and 3 bases at J, with 5 bases between the two ends. The CDR3 loop reads CASRRYEQYF. CDR3 DNA: TGTGCCAGCCGCCGCTACGAGCAGTACTTC.

This clone occurred a few times. The chain is built from TRBV18 and TRBJ1-2, with D uncertain. Germline CDR1 KGHSH, CDR2 LQKENI. Trimming stripped 4 bases from V and 4 bases from J, with 16 bases between. There are 15 residues in the CDR3. The CDR3, as DNA: TGTGCCAGCTCACTTCCGATCAAGGATACCTATGGCTACACCTTC. Translation: CASSLPIKDTYGYTF.

The chain links TRBV18 to TRBJ2-7; 8 bases line up with TRBD1. Germline V gene lookup returns CDR1 KGHSH and CDR2 LQKENI. The V and J ends lost 6 bases and 0 bases, in that order; junction bases with no gene match: 7. The length of the CDR3 is 15 residues. Here the CDR3 DNA reads TGTGCCAGCTCTCCGGACAGGGTAACCTCCTACGAGCAGTACTTC. Translation: CASSPDRVTSYEQYF.

This chain uses TRBV10-1 with TRBJ2-3; D gene ambiguous. The ends were cut back, 8 bases at V and 1 base at J, with 13 bases in the middle. The germline V gene encodes CDR1 WNHNN and CDR2 SYGVQD (reference sequence). The CDR3 length is 14 residues. CDR3 amino acids: CASQERSRTDTQYF. DNA for the CDR3: TGCGCCAGCCAGGAAAGGAGTCGCACAGATACGCAGTATTTT.

The V call is TRBV7-9, the J call TRBJ1-2; D is possibly TRBD1 (5 bases). Germline CDR1 reads SEHNR; CDR2 reads FQNEAQ (reference sequence). Deletions cut 1 base from V and 4 bases from J, with 13 bases between. This CDR3 is 15 amino acids long. The CDR3 coding sequence is TGTGCCAGCAGCTTAGTGGGCAGGGAGGGCTATGGCTACACCTTC. It encodes CASSLVGREGYGYTF.

The CDR3 reads CASPGGLGFPEAFF. The DNA of the CDR3 is TGTGCCAGCCCGGGTGGGTTGGGATTTCCTGAAGCTTTCTTT. The gene calls are TRBV5-4 and TRBJ1-1; D uncertain. This CDR3 contains 14 residues. The V end was cut by 7 bases, the J end by 6 bases, with 19 bases between. Germline CDR1 reads SGHNT; CDR2 reads YYREEE (reference sequence).

J is TRBJ2-3 and V is TRBV7-8, with D unresolved. Germline assignment: CDR1 SGHVS and CDR2 FQNEAQ. V gave up 6 bases and J gave up 2 bases, with 9 bases separating them. The CDR3 is 13 amino acids. The CDR3, as DNA: TGTGCCAGCAGAGAAAGGTTCACAGATACGCAGTATTTT. It yields the protein CASRERFTDTQYF.

The chain recombines TRBV10-2 with TRBJ2-5; 10 nucleotides agree with TRBD2. CDR1 WSHSY and CDR2 SAAADI come from the germline V gene. The CDR3 spans 17 residues. V shed 3 bases, J shed 5 bases, and the junction held 12 bases outside the gene matches. The CDR3 loop reads CASSEGLAVKFRETQYF. The CDR3 nucleotides are TGCGCCAGCAGTGAAGGACTAGCGGTAAAGTTCCGGGAGACCCAGTACTTC.

This clone was counted a single time. The rearrangement uses TRBV5-1 and TRBJ2-6, with D perhaps assigned TRBD1 or TRBD2 (5 bases each). CDR1 is SGHRS and CDR2 is YFSETQ in the germline V gene. The CDR3 is 15 residues long. V was pared by 8 bases and J by 3 bases, with 15 bases between. The chain's CDR3 is CARRQSEGGANVLTF. In DNA, the CDR3 is TGCGCCAGGCGACAGTCCGAGGGTGGGGCCAACGTCCTGACTTTC.

V and J are TRBV5-1 and TRBJ2-1; D not resolved. Germline assignment: CDR1 SGHRS and CDR2 YFSETQ. This CDR3 region has 14 residues. Trimming cost V 4 bases and J 0 bases, with 8 bases left between them. The CDR3 DNA reads as TGCGCCAGCAGCATAGAGAGCTCCTACAATGAGCAGTTCTTC. Amino acid sequence: CASSIESSYNEQFF.

The J gene is TRBJ1-1, the V gene TRBV18; tentatively, D is TRBD1 (6 bases). Between the trimmed V and J ends, which lost 6 bases and 3 bases, there was a span of 14 bases. This CDR3 contains 14 residues. Germline CDR1 reads KGHSH; CDR2 reads LQKENI. The CDR3 here is CASSRYRADTEAFF. The CDR3 region has the DNA TGTGCCAGCTCGCGATACAGGGCCGACACTGAAGCTTTCTTT.

The chain recombines TRBV28 with TRBJ1-2; no clear D. Germline V gives CDR1 MDHEN, CDR2 SYDVKM. The V and J ends lost 2 bases and 4 bases respectively, with 8 bases between them. The CDR3 extends over 13 amino acids. The CDR3 nucleotides are TGTGCCAGCAGTTTACGGGGTCTCTATGGCTACACCTTC. Residues: CASSLRGLYGYTF.

V is TRBV30 and J is TRBJ1-2; TRBD1 matches at 7 bases. CDR3 length equals 14 residues. The V gene end was trimmed by 0 bases and the J gene end by 5 bases; junction bases not matched to a gene: 6. CDR1 is GTSNPN and CDR2 is SVGIG in the germline V gene (reference sequence). The CDR3 sequence is CAWSVQGTLYGYTF. Here the CDR3 DNA reads TGTGCCTGGAGTGTACAGGGGACTCTTTATGGCTACACCTTC.